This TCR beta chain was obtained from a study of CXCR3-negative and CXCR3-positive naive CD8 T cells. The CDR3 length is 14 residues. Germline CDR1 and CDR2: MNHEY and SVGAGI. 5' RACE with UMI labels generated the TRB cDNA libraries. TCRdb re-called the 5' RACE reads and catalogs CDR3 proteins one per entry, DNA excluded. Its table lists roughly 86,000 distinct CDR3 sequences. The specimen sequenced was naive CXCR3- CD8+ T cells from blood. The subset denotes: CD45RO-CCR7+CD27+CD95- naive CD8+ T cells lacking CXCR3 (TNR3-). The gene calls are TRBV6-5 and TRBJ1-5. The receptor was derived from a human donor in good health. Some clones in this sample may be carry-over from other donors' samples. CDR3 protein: CASSTSMENQPQHF.